The source of this T cell receptor beta chain is a study of CD8 T cells in ankylosing spondylitis. Study-level points and caveats: Typical of ankylosing spondylitis blood, it appeared, was a TCR beta motif of seven to nine highly homologous variants.

CDR1 and CDR2 from the germline V gene are SGHRS and YFSETQ. The CDR3 is 16 amino acids. Germline trimming cut 3 bases from V and 7 bases from J; bases unmatched to any gene: 9. TCRdb re-derived calls from the 5' RACE reads in MiXCR, one entry per CDR3 protein. The sample consists of approximately 400,000 distinct CDR3 sequences, 25% to 30% of them appearing once. As for this clonotype: Its cognate antigen is unknown.

The clonotype originates from a male donor with ankylosing spondylitis. The sample consisted of blood, either unsorted or a sorted T cell fraction (not recorded which). The chain recombines TRBV5-1 with TRBJ2-1; 11 bases agree with TRBD1. CDR3 sequence reads: CASSSVLGQGENEQFF. CDR3 bases: TGCGCCAGCAGCTCGGTTTTGGGACAGGGGGAGAATGAGCAGTTCTTC.